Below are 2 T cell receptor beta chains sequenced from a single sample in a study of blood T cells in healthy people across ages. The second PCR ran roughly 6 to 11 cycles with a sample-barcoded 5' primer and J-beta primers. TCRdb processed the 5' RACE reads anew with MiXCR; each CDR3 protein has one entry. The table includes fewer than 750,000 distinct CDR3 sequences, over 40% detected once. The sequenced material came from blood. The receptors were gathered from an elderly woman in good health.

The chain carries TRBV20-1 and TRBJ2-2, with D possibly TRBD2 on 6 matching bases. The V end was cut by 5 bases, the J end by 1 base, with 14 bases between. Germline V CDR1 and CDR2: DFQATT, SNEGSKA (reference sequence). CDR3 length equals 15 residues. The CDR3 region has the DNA TGCAGTGCTCTGGGACTCACCCTGAACACCGGGGAGCTGTTTTTT. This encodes CSALGLTLNTGELFF.

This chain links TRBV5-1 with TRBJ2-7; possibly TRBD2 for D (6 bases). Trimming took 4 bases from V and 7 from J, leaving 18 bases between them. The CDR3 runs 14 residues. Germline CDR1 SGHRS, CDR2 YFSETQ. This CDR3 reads CASSVTGANNEQYF. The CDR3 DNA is TGCGCCAGCAGCGTGACGGGAGCCAACAATGAGCAGTACTTC.